What follows are 17 T cell receptor beta chains derived from one specimen sequenced in a study of T cell repertoires in cytomegalovirus infection. TCRdb reprocessed the reads via MiXCR and lists one record per CDR3 protein. The data show approximately 500,000 distinct CDR3 sequences, 16% seen once. Sequencing was done on a sample of CD8+ T cells from PBMCs. The receptors originated from a human donor in good health (CMV status not recorded). Some clones in this sample may be carry-over from other donors' samples.

The rearrangement joins TRBV12-3 or TRBV12-4 to TRBJ2-7; 9 bases match TRBD1. CDR3 length equals 15 residues. The V gene end was trimmed by 6 bases and the J gene end by 3 bases; junction bases not matched to a gene: 9. The CDR3 sequence: CASSPTGGGYYEQYF. CDR3 nucleotides: TGTGCCAGCAGCCCTACAGGGGGCGGATACTACGAGCAGTACTTC.

This clonotype was seen many times. The rearrangement joins TRBV6-2 or TRBV6-3 to TRBJ1-2; possibly TRBD1 for D (6 bases). CDR3 length equals 17 residues. The germline CDR1 and CDR2 sequences are MNHEY and SVGEGT. The V gene lost 6 bases and the J gene lost 3 bases, with 23 bases spanning the gap. This chain's CDR3 is CASSGLKEGEAHYGYTF. The CDR3 coding sequence is TGTGCCAGCAGCGGACTCAAAGAGGGGGAAGCCCACTATGGCTACACCTTC.

This clonotype was recorded many times. The rearrangement uses TRBV24-1 and TRBJ2-6; the D gene is possibly TRBD1 (6 bases). V was clipped by 3 bases and J by 0 bases, with 8 bases between them. Germline-derived CDR1 and CDR2 are KGHDR and SFDVKD. The CDR3 runs to 16 residues. Here the CDR3 reads CATSDQDSSGANVLTF. The CDR3, as DNA: TGTGCCACCAGTGATCAGGACAGCTCTGGGGCCAACGTCCTGACTTTC.

CDR3 nucleotide sequence: TGCAGTGCTAGCCCCCTGAACAGGGTGGACACTGAAGCTTTCTTT. Residues: CSASPLNRVDTEAFF. This chain links TRBV20-1 with TRBJ1-1, with TRBD1 as a possible D gene (6 bases). Germline CDR1 reads DFQATT; CDR2 reads SNEGSKA (reference sequence). V was trimmed by 3 bases and J by 3 bases, leaving 17 bases between them. The CDR3 is made up of 15 amino acids.

The genes are TRBV28 and TRBJ2-3; D is possibly TRBD1 (5 bases). This CDR3 contains 14 residues. Per germline, CDR1 MDHEN and CDR2 SYDVKM. Trimming stripped 2 bases from V and 2 bases from J, with 8 bases between. The CDR3 nucleotides are TGTGCCAGCAGTTTAGTACAGGACACAGATACGCAGTATTTT. Its protein is CASSLVQDTDTQYF.

This clonotype was recorded many times. The V call is TRBV4-1, the J call TRBJ1-5; D call uncertain. Germline-derived CDR1 and CDR2 are MGHRA and YSYEKL. Trimming removed 0 bases at V and 3 bases at J, with 9 bases between. The CDR3 sequence is 15 residues long. The CDR3 sequence is CASSQEEQPNQPQHF. The CDR3 nucleotides read TGCGCCAGCAGCCAAGAAGAACAGCCCAATCAGCCCCAGCATTTT.

The chain combines TRBV27 with TRBJ2-7, with 10 bases identical to TRBD1. V lost 6 bases, J lost 2 bases, and 7 bases stayed unmatched. The CDR3 runs to 15 residues. Germline CDR1 reads MNHEY; CDR2 reads SMNVEV (reference sequence). The CDR3 region is CASRVSGTGAYEQYF. The CDR3 bases are TGTGCCAGCAGGGTAAGCGGGACAGGGGCCTACGAGCAGTACTTC.

This clonotype has at least ten counts. The DNA for the CDR3 is TGTGCCAGCAGCTTGAACAGGGTACCCCAAGAGACCCAGTACTTC. Its protein is CASSLNRVPQETQYF. V usage is TRBV7-2 and J usage is TRBJ2-5; tentative D call: TRBD1 (6 bases). Trimming pared 3 bases from V and 1 base from J, leaving 12 bases between. Germline CDR1 reads SGHTA; CDR2 reads FQGNSA. This CDR3 spans 15 amino acids. Combining the CDR3 with reference TRBV7-2 and TRBJ2-5 gives the whole variable domain GAGVSQSPSNKVTEKGKDVELRCDPISGHTALYWYRQSLGQGLEFLIYFQGNSAPDKSGLPSDRFSAERTGGSVSTLTIQRTQQEDSAVYLCASSLNRVPQETQYFGPGTRLLVL.

As for this clonotype: A much larger clone differs by one base, so this may be a read error. The conserved closing phenylalanine or tryptophan is absent in this CDR3, likely reflecting a read error. The chain couples TRBV7-3 to TRBJ2-7; 11 positions match TRBD2. Losses at the gene ends were 5 bases for V and 0 bases for J; bases not matched to a gene: 3. CDR3 length: 15 amino acids. Germline assignment: CDR1 SGHTA and CDR2 FQGTGA. The DNA of the CDR3 is TGTGCCAGCAGCGAGACTAGCGGGGCCTCCTACGAGCAGTACTTA. Protein: CASSETSGASYEQYL.

This clonotype was observed many times. Here the CDR3 DNA reads TGTGCTAGTGACCTGACAGGAGGGAACACTGAAGCTTTCTTT. Translation gives CASDLTGGNTEAFF. The rearrangement joins TRBV12-5 to TRBJ1-1; maybe TRBD1 (6 bases). The CDR3 extends over 14 amino acids. The germline CDR1 and CDR2 sequences are LGHNT and FRNRAP. Trimming took 7 bases from V and 1 from J, leaving 13 bases between them.

This clonotype was counted ten times or more. The V and J genes are TRBV11-2 and TRBJ1-2; D is perhaps TRBD1 (5 bases). V was pared by 0 bases and J by 4 bases, with 12 bases between. CDR3 length equals 15 residues. Germline loops: CDR1 SGHAT, CDR2 FQNNGV. The CDR3 here is CASSLDLTGFYGYTF. The CDR3 DNA reads TGTGCCAGCAGCTTAGATCTCACAGGCTTCTATGGCTACACCTTC.

This clonotype was observed many times. The V gene is TRBV6-1, the J gene TRBJ1-1; D unresolved. CDR1 and CDR2 from the germline V gene are MNHNS and SASEGT. CDR3 length: 14 residues. Trimming removed 6 bases from V and 1 base from J, with 12 bases in between. The CDR3 DNA is TGTGCCAGCAGGGAGGGTGGATCGAACACTGAAGCTTTCTTT. Protein product: CASREGGSNTEAFF.

The V and J genes are TRBV5-8 and TRBJ2-7; 8 bases line up with TRBD1. Trimming removed 7 bases from V and 7 bases from J; junction bases left unmatched: 13. The CDR3 extends over 14 amino acids. CDR1 and CDR2 (germline): SGHTS, YDEGEE. In nucleotides, the CDR3 is TGTGCCAGCGCGGAGGCAGGGGGCTTCTATGAGCAGTACTTC. This sequence encodes CASAEAGGFYEQYF.

This clonotype appeared a few times. This chain connects TRBV7-9 to TRBJ1-5; D remains ambiguous. V was trimmed by 1 base and J by 7 bases, leaving 11 bases between them. The CDR3 is made up of 14 amino acids. The germline CDR1 and CDR2 sequences are SEHNR and FQNEAQ (reference sequence). CDR3 amino acids: CASSLEGMGQPQHF. CDR3 coding DNA: TGTGCCAGCAGCTTAGAAGGGATGGGGCAGCCCCAGCATTTT.

J is TRBJ2-7 and V is TRBV6-1; 9 bases fit TRBD1. V was clipped by 7 bases and J by 2 bases; unmatched bases: 6. This CDR3 region has 14 residues. Germline-derived CDR1 and CDR2 are MNHNS and SASEGT. CDR3 residues: CASNDRGATYEQYF. In DNA form, the CDR3 reads TGTGCCAGCAATGACAGGGGGGCTACCTACGAGCAGTACTTC.

This clonotype has a count of ten or more. The CDR3 region is CASVQGGNSPLHF. DNA of the CDR3: TGTGCCAGCGTACAGGGTGGTAATTCACCCCTCCACTTT. V gene TRBV7-2 combines with J gene TRBJ1-6, with a tentative D call TRBD1 (6 bases). V lost 8 bases, J lost 6 bases, and 11 bases lay in between. Germline V gene lookup returns CDR1 SGHTA and CDR2 FQGNSA. The CDR3 runs to 13 residues. Variable domain in full (rest from reference TRBV7-2 and TRBJ1-6): GAGVSQSPSNKVTEKGKDVELRCDPISGHTALYWYRQSLGQGLEFLIYFQGNSAPDKSGLPSDRFSAERTGGSVSTLTIQRTQQEDSAVYLCASVQGGNSPLHFGNGTRLTVT.

V gene TRBV14 combines with J gene TRBJ2-7; 7 nucleotides match TRBD2. The CDR3 extends over 13 amino acids. Germline V gene lookup returns CDR1 SGHDN and CDR2 FVKESK. Trimming cost V 6 bases and J 4 bases; bases outside gene matches: 6. In DNA form, the CDR3 reads TGTGCCAGCAGACGAGGGAGGGCTTACGAGCAGTACTTC. It specifies CASRRGRAYEQYF. Variable domain in full (rest from reference TRBV14 and TRBJ2-7): EAGVTQFPSHSVIEKGQTVTLRCDPISGHDNLYWYRRVMGKEIKFLLHFVKESKQDESGMPNNRFLAERTGGTYSTLKVQPAELEDSGVYFCASRRGRAYEQYFGPGTRLTVT.